A selection of T cell receptor beta chains follows, all from one sample in a study of cytomegalovirus exposure and HLA in healthy donors. Method: immunoSEQ multiplex PCR; TCRdb's copy keeps in-frame clones and lacks some. The sample lists about 140,000 clones, 60% to 85% seen once, with nearly 7% in the top ten. Sample: PBMCs. These TCRs come from a man aged 40-49 years in good health and CMV-seropositive. Each CDR3 is given with its conserved first and last residue. D genes are given only for firm matches. Clone size is stated in some rows and not others, as once, few, many or a class when expanded.

J gene	V gene	D gene	clone size	CDR3 length	CDR3 DNA	CDR3 protein
TRBJ1-2	TRBV29-1	TRBD1	NA	13	TGCAGCGTTGACGGCAGGGGGCATGATGGCTACACCTTC	CSVDGRGHDGYTF
TRBJ1-4	TRBV28	TRBD1	NA	15	TGTGCCAGCAGCCCACCGGGACAGGCTAATGAAAAACTGTTTTTT	CASSPPGQANEKLFF
TRBJ1-2	TRBV7-2	NA	NA	14	TGTGCCAGCAGCTTAGACTTTCAGGGATATGGCTACACCTTC	CASSLDFQGYGYTF
TRBJ2-2	TRBV6-5	TRBD2	NA	15	TGTGCCAGCAACCCGGGAGGGCCTTTGATCGGGGAGCTGTTTTTT	CASNPGGPLIGELFF
TRBJ2-1	TRBV5-1	NA	NA	14	TGCGCCAGCAGCGCCATCGCGGACTACAATGAGCAGTTCTTC	CASSAIADYNEQFF
TRBJ2-3	TRBV6-1	TRBD1	few	14	TGTGCCAGCATTCTACAGGGGATGGCAGATACGCAGTATTTT	CASILQGMADTQYF
TRBJ1-1	TRBV15	TRBD1	NA	15	TGTGCCACCAGCAGATACGGACAGGCGAACACTGAAGCTTTCTTT	CATSRYGQANTEAFF
TRBJ1-5	TRBV2	TRBD1	NA	13	TGTGCCAGCAGTGAAGCGGGAGGGGGACAGGGGCATTTT	CASSEAGGGQGHF
TRBJ1-1	TRBV28	NA	NA	13	TGTGCCAGCAGTTTAGACAGGAACGCTGAAGCTTTCTTT	CASSLDRNAEAFF
TRBJ2-1	TRBV6-8	NA	few	15	TGTGCCAGCAGTTACGACAGTCAATTCTACAATGAGCAGTTCTTC	CASSYDSQFYNEQFF
TRBJ1-1	TRBV9	NA	NA	13	TGTGCCAGCAGCGCCAGGGGTTCAGGAGAAGCTTTCTTT	CASSARGSGEAFF
TRBJ1-1	TRBV28	TRBD1	NA	16	TGTGCCAGCAGTTTCCGGGACAGGGGGGCCTACACTGAAGCTTTCTTT	CASSFRDRGAYTEAFF
TRBJ2-3	TRBV11-2	TRBD2	NA	19	TGTGCCAGCAGCTTTCCCAGCGGGGGTGCCCCTGCTGGCACAGATACGCAGTATTTT	CASSFPSGGAPAGTDTQYF
TRBJ2-3	TRBV4-3	TRBD1	once	15	TGCGCCAGCAGCCAAGAGGGACAGCCCACAGATACGCAGTATTTT	CASSQEGQPTDTQYF
TRBJ1-5	TRBV5-6	TRBD1	NA	14	TGTGCCAGCAGCATTGGACAGGAGAATCAGCCCCAGCATTTT	CASSIGQENQPQHF
TRBJ1-4	TRBV7-9	TRBD1	NA	15	TGTGCCAGCCGGAGCGCTGACAGGGTTCATGAAAAACTGTTTTTT	CASRSADRVHEKLFF
TRBJ1-1	TRBV7-8	TRBD1	NA	13	TGTGCCAGCAGCTTCGGGACAGGGAAGGAAGCTTTCTTT	CASSFGTGKEAFF
TRBJ2-5	TRBV28	NA	NA	13	TGTGCCAGCAGATTAACAGGGCGTGAGACCCAGTACTTC	CASRLTGRETQYF
TRBJ2-7	TRBV5-6	NA	NA	16	TGTGCCAGCAGCTCACCTACACAGGACCCCCTCTACGAGCAGTACTTC	CASSSPTQDPLYEQYF
TRBJ2-1	TRBV11-3	NA	NA	16	TGTGCCAGCAGCCAAAGGGGGGCGGGAGCCTACAATGAGCAGTTCTTC	CASSQRGAGAYNEQFF
TRBJ2-7	TRBV11-2	TRBD1	NA	13	TGTGCCAGCAGCCCAGACAGGGCCCACGAGCAGTACTTC	CASSPDRAHEQYF
TRBJ1-2	TRBV7-9	TRBD1	NA	14	TGTGCCAGCAGCCTGAAAGGGACAGCCTATGGCTACACCTTC	CASSLKGTAYGYTF
TRBJ1-2	TRBV2	NA	NA	13	TGTGCCAGCAGTGAGGGGGCTCGGCGGTGGTACACCTTC	CASSEGARRWYTF
TRBJ2-7	TRBV12-2	NA	NA	16	TGTGCAAGTCGCTTAGCCCCTCCATTGAGCTCCTACGAGCAGTACTTC	CASRLAPPLSSYEQYF
TRBJ1-3	TRBV29-1	NA	NA	13	TGCAGCGTTGTGTGGGGGCCTGGAAACACCATATATTTT	CSVVWGPGNTIYF
TRBJ2-3	TRBV10-3	NA	NA	14	TGTGCCATCAGTGAGATCCGTAGCACAGATACGCAGTATTTT	CAISEIRSTDTQYF
TRBJ1-5	TRBV25-1	NA	NA	16	TGTGCCAGCAGTGAGTCCGGGACACCTCGCAATCAGCCCCAGCATTTT	CASSESGTPRNQPQHF